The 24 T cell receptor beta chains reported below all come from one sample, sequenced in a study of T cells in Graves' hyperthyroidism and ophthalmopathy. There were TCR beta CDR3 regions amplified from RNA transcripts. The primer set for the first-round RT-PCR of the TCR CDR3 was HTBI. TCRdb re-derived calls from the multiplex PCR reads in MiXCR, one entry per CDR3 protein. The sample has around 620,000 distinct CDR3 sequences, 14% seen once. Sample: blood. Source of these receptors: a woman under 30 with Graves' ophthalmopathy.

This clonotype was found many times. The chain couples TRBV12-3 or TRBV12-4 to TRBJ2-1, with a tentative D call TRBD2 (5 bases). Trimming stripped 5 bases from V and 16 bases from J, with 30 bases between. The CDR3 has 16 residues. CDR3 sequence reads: CASSPITSFGTMSSFF. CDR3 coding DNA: TGTGCCAGCAGTCCCATAACTAGTTTTGGCACAATGAGCAGTTTCTTC.

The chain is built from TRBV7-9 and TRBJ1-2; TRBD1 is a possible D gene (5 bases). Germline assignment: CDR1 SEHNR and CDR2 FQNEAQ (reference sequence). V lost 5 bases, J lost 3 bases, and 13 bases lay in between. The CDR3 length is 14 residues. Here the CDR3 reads CASSVRGADYGYTF. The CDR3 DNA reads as TGTGCCAGCAGCGTAAGAGGGGCGGACTATGGCTACACCTTC.

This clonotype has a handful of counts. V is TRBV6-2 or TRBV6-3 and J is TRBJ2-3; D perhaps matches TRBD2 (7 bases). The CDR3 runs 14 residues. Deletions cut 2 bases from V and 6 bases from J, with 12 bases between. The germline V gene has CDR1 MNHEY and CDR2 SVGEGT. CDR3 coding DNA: TGTGCCAGCAGTTACGTCGGGGGGCCTGATACGCAGTATTTT. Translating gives CASSYVGGPDTQYF.

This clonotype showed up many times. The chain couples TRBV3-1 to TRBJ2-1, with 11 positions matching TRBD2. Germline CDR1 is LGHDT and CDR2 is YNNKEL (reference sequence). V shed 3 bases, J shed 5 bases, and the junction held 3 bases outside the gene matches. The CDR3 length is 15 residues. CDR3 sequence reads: CASSHEGLADNEQFF. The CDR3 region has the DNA TGTGCCAGCAGCCACGAGGGACTAGCGGACAATGAGCAGTTCTTC.

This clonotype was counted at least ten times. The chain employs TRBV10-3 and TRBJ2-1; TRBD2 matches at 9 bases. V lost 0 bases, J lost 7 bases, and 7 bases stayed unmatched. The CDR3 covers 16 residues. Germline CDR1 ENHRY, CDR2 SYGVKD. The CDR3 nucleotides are TGTGCCATCAGTGAGTCAGCGGGAGGAGGCCGTAATGAGCAGTTCTTC. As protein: CAISESAGGGRNEQFF.

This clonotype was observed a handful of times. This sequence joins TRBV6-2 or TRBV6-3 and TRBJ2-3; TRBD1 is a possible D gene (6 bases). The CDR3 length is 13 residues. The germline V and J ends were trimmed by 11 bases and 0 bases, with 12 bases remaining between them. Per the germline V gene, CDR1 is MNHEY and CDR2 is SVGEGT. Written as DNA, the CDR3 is TGTGCCTCCGAGGGGGAGAGCACAGATACGCAGTATTTT. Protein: CASEGESTDTQYF.

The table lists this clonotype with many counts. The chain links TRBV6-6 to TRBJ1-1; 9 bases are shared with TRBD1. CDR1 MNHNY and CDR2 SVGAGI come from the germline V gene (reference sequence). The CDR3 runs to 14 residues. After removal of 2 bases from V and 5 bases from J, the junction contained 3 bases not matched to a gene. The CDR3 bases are TGTGCCAGCAGTTACGTCGGGACAGGGACTGAAGCTTTCTTT. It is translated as CASSYVGTGTEAFF.

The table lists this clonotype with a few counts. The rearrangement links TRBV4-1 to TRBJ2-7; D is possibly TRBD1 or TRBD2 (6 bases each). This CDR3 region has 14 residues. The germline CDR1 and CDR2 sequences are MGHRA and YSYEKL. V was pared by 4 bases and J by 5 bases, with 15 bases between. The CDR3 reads CASSRPGARDEQYF. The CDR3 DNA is TGCGCCAGCAGCCGTCCGGGGGCGCGGGACGAGCAGTACTTC.

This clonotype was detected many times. CDR3 residues: CAISESGTGAANHYGYTF. The CDR3 DNA reads as TGTGCCATCAGTGAGTCGGGGACAGGGGCCGCGAATCACTATGGCTACACCTTC. V is TRBV10-3 and J is TRBJ1-2; 10 nucleotides agree with TRBD1. Looked up from germline, CDR1 is ENHRY and CDR2 is SYGVKD. Trimming cost V 0 bases and J 3 bases; bases outside gene matches: 10. The length of the CDR3 is 18 residues.

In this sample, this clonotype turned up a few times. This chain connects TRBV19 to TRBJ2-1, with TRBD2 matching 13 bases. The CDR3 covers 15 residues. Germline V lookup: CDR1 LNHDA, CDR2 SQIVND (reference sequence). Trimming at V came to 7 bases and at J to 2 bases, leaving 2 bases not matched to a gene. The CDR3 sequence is CASTGLAGTYNEQFF. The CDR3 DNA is TGTGCCAGTACGGGACTAGCGGGAACCTACAATGAGCAGTTCTTC.

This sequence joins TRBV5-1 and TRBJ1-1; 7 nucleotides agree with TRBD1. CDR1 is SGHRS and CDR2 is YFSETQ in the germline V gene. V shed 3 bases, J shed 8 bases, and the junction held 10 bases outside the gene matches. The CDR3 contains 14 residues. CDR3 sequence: CASSSDRAGGEAFF. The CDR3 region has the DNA TGCGCCAGCAGCTCAGACAGGGCCGGGGGAGAAGCTTTCTTT.

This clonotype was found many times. The CDR3 DNA sequence: TGTGCCAGCAGTTGGGAGACAGGGGGCATCGGGGAGCTGTTTTTT. The encoded protein is CASSWETGGIGELFF. This chain joins TRBV27 and TRBJ2-2; 10 bases agree with TRBD1. Trimming removed 4 bases from V and 7 bases from J; junction bases left unmatched: 6. This CDR3 comprises 15 residues. CDR1 is MNHEY and CDR2 is SMNVEV in the germline V gene (reference sequence).

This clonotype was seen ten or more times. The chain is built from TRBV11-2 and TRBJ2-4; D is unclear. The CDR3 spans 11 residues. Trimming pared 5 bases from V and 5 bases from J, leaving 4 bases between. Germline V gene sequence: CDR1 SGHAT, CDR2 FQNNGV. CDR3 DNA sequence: TGTGCCAGCAGCCTACAAAACATTCAGTACTTC. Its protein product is CASSLQNIQYF.

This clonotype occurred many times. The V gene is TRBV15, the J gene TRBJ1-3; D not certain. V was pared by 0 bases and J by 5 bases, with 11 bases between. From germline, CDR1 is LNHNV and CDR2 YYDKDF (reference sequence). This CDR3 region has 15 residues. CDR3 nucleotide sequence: TGTGCCACCAGCAGAGATAGGTATCGGAGAAACACCATATATTTT. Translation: CATSRDRYRRNTIYF.

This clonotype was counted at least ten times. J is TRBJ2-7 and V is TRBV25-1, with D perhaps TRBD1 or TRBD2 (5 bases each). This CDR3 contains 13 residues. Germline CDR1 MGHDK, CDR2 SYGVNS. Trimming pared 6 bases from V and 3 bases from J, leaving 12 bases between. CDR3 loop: CASRRGPHYEQYF. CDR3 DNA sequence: TGTGCCAGCAGAAGGGGACCGCACTACGAGCAGTACTTC.

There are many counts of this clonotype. CDR3 nucleotides: TGTGCCAGCAGTGATGTGAGCTACAATGAGCAGTTCTTC. Amino acid sequence: CASSDVSYNEQFF. The J gene is TRBJ2-1, the V gene TRBV2, with D unresolved. The CDR3 has 13 residues. The ends were cut back, 3 bases at V and 3 bases at J, with 6 bases in the middle. In germline, CDR1 is SNHLY, CDR2 FYNNEI. Looking up the rest from reference TRBV2 and TRBJ2-1 gives the full variable domain: EPEVTQTPSHQVTQMGQEVILRCVPISNHLYFYWYRQILGQKVEFLVSFYNNEISEKSEIFDDQFSVERPDGSNFTLKIRSTKLEDSAMYFCASSDVSYNEQFFGPGTRLTVL.

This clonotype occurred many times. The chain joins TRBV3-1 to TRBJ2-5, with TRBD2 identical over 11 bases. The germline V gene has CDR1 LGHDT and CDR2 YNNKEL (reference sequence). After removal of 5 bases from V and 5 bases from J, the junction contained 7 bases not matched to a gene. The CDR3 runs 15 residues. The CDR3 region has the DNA TGTGCCAGCAGCAATAGCGGGAGGGCCGTTGAGACCCAGTACTTC. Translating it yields CASSNSGRAVETQYF.

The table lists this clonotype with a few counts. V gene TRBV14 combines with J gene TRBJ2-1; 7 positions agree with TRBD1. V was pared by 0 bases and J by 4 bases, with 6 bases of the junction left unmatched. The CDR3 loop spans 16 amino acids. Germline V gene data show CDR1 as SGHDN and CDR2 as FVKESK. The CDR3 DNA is TGTGCCAGCAGCCAAGATTGGGGACAGCCTTACAATGAGCAGTTCTTC. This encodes CASSQDWGQPYNEQFF.

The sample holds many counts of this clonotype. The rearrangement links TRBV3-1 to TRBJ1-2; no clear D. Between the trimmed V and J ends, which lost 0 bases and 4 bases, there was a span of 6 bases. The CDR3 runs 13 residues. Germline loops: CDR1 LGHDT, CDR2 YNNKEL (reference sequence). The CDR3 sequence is CASSQDGGYGYTF. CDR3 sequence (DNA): TGTGCCAGCAGCCAAGATGGTGGCTATGGCTACACCTTC.

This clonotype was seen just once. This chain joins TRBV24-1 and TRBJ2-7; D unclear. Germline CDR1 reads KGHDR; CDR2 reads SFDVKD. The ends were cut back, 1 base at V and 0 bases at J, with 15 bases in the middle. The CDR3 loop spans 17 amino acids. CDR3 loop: CATSDFAWAPSSYEQYF. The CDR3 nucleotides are TGTGCCACCAGTGATTTCGCCTGGGCCCCGAGCTCCTACGAGCAGTACTTC.

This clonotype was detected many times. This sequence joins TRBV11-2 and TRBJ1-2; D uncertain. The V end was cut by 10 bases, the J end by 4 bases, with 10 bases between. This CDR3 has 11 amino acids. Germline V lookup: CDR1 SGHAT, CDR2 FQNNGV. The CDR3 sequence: CATPRGYGYTF. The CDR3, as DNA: TGTGCCACTCCTCGCGGCTATGGCTACACCTTC.

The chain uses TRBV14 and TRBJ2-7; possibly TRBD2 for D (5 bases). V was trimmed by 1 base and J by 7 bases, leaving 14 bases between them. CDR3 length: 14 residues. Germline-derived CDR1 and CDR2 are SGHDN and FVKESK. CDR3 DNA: TGTGCCAGCAGCCAAGGGGAGCAATTGTTAGAGCAGTACTTC. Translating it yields CASSQGEQLLEQYF.

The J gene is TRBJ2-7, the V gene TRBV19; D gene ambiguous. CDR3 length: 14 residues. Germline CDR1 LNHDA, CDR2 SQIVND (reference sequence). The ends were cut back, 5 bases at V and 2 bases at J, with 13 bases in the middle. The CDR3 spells CASSPKTAAYEQYF. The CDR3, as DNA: TGTGCCAGTAGTCCCAAGACTGCAGCCTACGAGCAGTACTTC.

CDR3 DNA: TGCAGTGCTAGAGGAGACGTCCTCTCACCCCTCCACTTT. Translation: CSARGDVLSPLHF. V gene TRBV20-1 combines with J gene TRBJ1-6; no definite D call. The CDR3 is made up of 13 amino acids. Germline loops: CDR1 DFQATT, CDR2 SNEGSKA (reference sequence). V was shortened by 1 base and J by 10 bases, with 11 bases between the two germline ends.